These 2 T cell receptor beta chains came from one sample sequenced in a study of blood T cell repertoires in COVID-19. The repertoire was sequenced with immunoSEQ multiplex PCR; TCRdb's copy has only in-frame clones and lacks some. Counted here are fewer than 300,000 clones, 91% occurring once; the ten biggest clones make up over 2%. The specimen was peripheral blood. These receptors came from a woman aged 25 to 39 with COVID-19, enrolled during active disease.

The chain carries TRBV9 and TRBJ2-3; 7 nucleotides agree with TRBD1. This CDR3 contains 14 residues. V was pared by 7 bases and J by 0 bases, with 5 bases of the junction left unmatched. CDR1 is SGDLS, CDR2 YYNGEE, per germline. CDR3 nucleotides: TGTGCCAGCCAGACAGGGAGCAGCACAGATACGCAGTATTTT. This encodes CASQTGSSTDTQYF.

The chain uses TRBV7-2 and TRBJ2-3, with a weak D call TRBD2 (6 bases). The CDR3 loop spans 17 amino acids. CDR1 and CDR2 (germline): SGHTA, FQGNSA. Trimming pared 5 bases from V and 0 bases from J, leaving 18 bases between. Here the CDR3 DNA reads TGTGCCAGCAGCCCCCAGAGTAGCGGTTCTAGCACAGATACGCAGTATTTT. Amino acid sequence: CASSPQSSGSSTDTQYF.